This record looks at one T cell receptor beta chain sequence and its context. Which antigen it targets is not known. No base-level quality is on record; no much larger clone is a single base apart. The library was generated by the immunoSEQ multiplex PCR assay. A mixture of 60 forward primers for TCR Vbeta segments and 13 reverse primers for TCR Jbeta segments was used in the multiplex PCR. A multiplex PCR assay on genomic DNA amplified the CDR3 region of rearranged TCR beta genes. The Illumina HiSeq System was used to sequence the amplified TCR beta libraries as 87-base-pair reads. The original pipeline was this. Across the 500 to 850 repertoires, a later analysis counted 80 million or so unique TCR beta chains, 9.5 million to 13 million of which were shared by at least two donors. Raw reads were error-corrected and collapsed into unique sequences by a nearest-neighbor algorithm in which closely related sequences were merged to remove PCR and sequencing errors. Alignment of CDR3 sequences to IMGT reference sequences was used to assign V, D and J gene segments. For a sequence to be retained, at least a six-nucleotide match to both a V gene segment and a J gene segment was required. Rearrangements were called productive when the CDR3 lacked stop codons and stayed in frame with V and J; all others were non-productive. CDR3 was defined by IMGT convention, running from the second conserved V-encoded cysteine to the conserved J-encoded phenylalanine. The earlier analysis of roughly 590 of the donors excluded sequences that lacked an unambiguous match to a single V gene segment. An earlier analysis of fewer than 750 of the donors called V segments functional above 56.7% productive rearrangements and segregating when the between-donor standard deviation exceeded 5%. To diagnose cytomegalovirus status from the catalog of TCR beta chain sequences, a statistical classification framework was built. V and J gene assignment, in a later analysis, came from comparing TCR nucleotide sequences with IMGT/GENE-DB human TR gene sequences. Using the TCRdist pipeline, a later analysis assigned CDR3 sequences along with most-parsimonious VDJ recombination scenarios. In a later analysis, every TCR beta chain was defined by the combination of its CDR3 amino acid sequence and its V-gene family, and reads without a unique V-gene family were dropped. A later analysis removed 592 highly shared, low-generation-probability nucleotide sequences to deal with suspected cross-contamination and a sequencing artifact. In a later analysis, a clonal expansion index for each public chain was calculated from normalized within-repertoire ranks of inferred template counts. In a later analysis, generation probabilities were computed using a VDJ recombination model fitted to out-of-frame rearrangements, and the results were checked against IGoR. In a later analysis, hypergeometric tests were used to score TCR-TCR, TCR-HLA and TCR-CMV co-occurrence, with a repertoire-size bias correction applied to TCR pairs. A later analysis estimated false discovery rates by permuting HLA or CMV assignments 20 times. In a later analysis, co-occurring TCRs were grouped with DBSCAN, and TCRdist sequence similarity was added when clustering was performed within HLA-allele-positive subsets. Co-occurrence clustering excluded repertoires with fewer than 30,000 or more than 120,000 public chains, plus five with anomalous nucleotide sharing. This immuneACCESS table, as held by TCRdb, lists in-frame sequences with V and J called but not all clones. Of the missing ones, under half trace to an unresolved V gene in checked studies; the others have no known cause. V and J calls and clone size are given by that table; D and trimming were obtained from the DNA. The sample contains some 150,000 clones, approximately 80% of them found a single time. Clones ranked in the top ten supply 0.77% of the sample.

This specimen belongs to a study of cytomegalovirus exposure and HLA in healthy donors (dated by TCRdb to the late 2010s). Context from the whole study: An earlier analysis of a few hundred of the donors reported about 280 Gb of sequence data and 100 million to 120 million unique TCR beta sequences obtained from some 170 million T cells. HLA typing covered class I and class II loci at four-digit resolution. Five DR-DQ haplotypes were treated as single units for association and clustering because of strong linkage in the cohort. The study used immunosequencing to profile the T cell repertoires of 666 subjects and linked those repertoires to cytomegalovirus serostatus. A separate validation cohort of approximately 130 different subjects was used in addition to the 666-subject first cohort. Among the roughly 400 genotyped donors, approximately 77% belonged to the genetic ancestry cluster associated with self-reported Caucasian donors. All discovery cohort repertoires had been generated using a single sequencing platform. On average, about 240,000 unique TCR beta nucleotide sequences were sequenced per donor among about 400 genotyped donors of the cohort, with 15% to 20% of those sequences being non-productive. The aim of the study was to test whether cataloging public T cell receptors could identify signatures of past pathogen exposure. In a later analysis, previously published TCR beta repertoires from about 640 donors were re-analyzed and high-resolution HLA genotyping was added so that TCR occurrence patterns could be studied. The number of donors typed differed by locus, with 629-630 for A, B, C, DRB1 and DQB1, around 500 for DQA1, under 610 for DPA1, and around 430 for DPB1. An early release that covered about 600 HLA-typed donors contained around 300 gigabases of sequencing data and tens of millions of unique TCR sequences. To predict cytomegalovirus infection status, the study combined high-throughput TCR immunosequencing, statistical association of individual TCRs with disease status, and machine learning. An earlier analysis of 587 of the donors used high-throughput TCR beta sequencing to judge whether each TCR beta V gene segment behaved as functional or pseudogenic. In the later analysis, no new phenotypic data were used to find candidate immune exposures; instead, reliance was placed on TCR beta sequences and their occurrence across donors. Donor age, sex, ethnicity and CMV serostatus were compiled together with the repertoire data. Genome-wide SNP genotypes for about three fifths of the roughly 670 donors were used in a later genetic analysis, which treated that subset as a discovery cohort.

From a lookup of the germline V gene, CDR1 and CDR2 are SGHNT and YENEEA. The V end loses 5 bases and the J end loses 0 bases, and a stretch of 17 bases separates them. Reading from cysteine to phenylalanine, the CDR3 counts 16 amino acids. Only the CDR3 portion is preserved as DNA: 48 bases, with reading frame beginning at the first base. The cohort was made up of 500 to 800 healthy bone marrow donors. Cohort members were all nominally healthy when sampled, although unrecorded immune exposures were likely present. The donor tested CMV seronegative, placing the donor among the 350 to 400 seronegative members of the cohort. A peripheral blood sample was provided by each donor, and peripheral blood mononuclear cells were used for TCR beta sequencing. The Qiagen DNeasy Blood Extraction Kit was used to extract genomic DNA from the blood cell samples. General study outcomes and caveats: Because counts were too low, about 18 rarely observed V segments, including chromosome 9 orphons, were excluded from the earlier analysis of 587 of the donors. The classifier was reported to diagnose cytomegalovirus status with high specificity and sensitivity in both the original and validation cohorts. This cohort had only TCR beta chains sequenced, and the lack of alpha or paired-chain data limited which features could be detected. An earlier analysis of approximately 600 of the donors showed that most TCR beta V segments appeared in productive rearrangements either about 87% or about 30% of the time, which broadly matched IMGT annotations. Linkage disequilibrium might explain the correlated functional status among segregating V segments, but an unknown experimental factor could not be ruled out. Some IMGT-functional V segments, including TRBV6-2 and TRBV6-3, could not be distinguished by the 87-base-pair reads and were therefore excluded. A later genetic analysis reported fewer N-insertions in productive TCRs among donors in an Asian-associated ancestry cluster than the roughly 720-donor mean. Most TCR sequences were observed very rarely across donors, whereas some public TCRs were present in many individuals. A later genetic analysis associated a missense DCLRE1C variant with V-gene and J-gene trimming of TCR beta chains, and an independent cohort replicated the association. In vitro tests confirmed that three of the cytomegalovirus-associated TCR beta chains recognize cytomegalovirus antigens. Roughly uniform sequencing depth across donors was assumed in presence/absence analyses, although this assumption may not hold. When HLA alleles, especially DR and DQ, strongly co-occurred, attributing TCR associations to individual alleles was difficult. A later analysis found that most CMV-associated TCR beta chains appeared HLA-restricted, with HLA associations seemingly driven largely by CMV exposure. CMV serostatus was the only immune exposure information available for the cohort. Compared with equally common non-associated chains, HLA-associated TCR beta chains in a later analysis were more clonally expanded and had lower generation probabilities. The study gave a list of some 150 TCR beta chains associated with cytomegalovirus. A group of highly shared sequence variants was considered likely to be a technical artifact of the sequencing pipeline. HLA typing was unavailable for some donors at each locus, so association tests used only the typed subset. A further reported finding was that TCR beta sequences accurately predicted the HLA-A and HLA-B alleles for most subjects in the first cohort. The authors suggested that the approach could potentially be extended to other disease states and immunological phenotypes. According to a later analysis, parvovirus B19, influenza, CMV and Epstein-Barr virus appeared linked to several top co-occurrence clusters. In a later analysis, TCR association rates were found to vary across HLA loci, with the most associated TCRs seen for DRB1 alleles and the fewest for HLA-C alleles. In a later analysis, around 17,000 TCR beta sequences were associated with specific HLA alleles at a false discovery rate of 0.05.

Rearrangement joined TRBV11-3 to TRBJ2-7; D gene: possibly TRBD1, on 6 matching bases. Sequencing used PBMCs. The origin of this receptor is a woman younger than 30 in good health and CMV-seronegative. The bases are TGTGCCAGCAGCCGAGGGGGACGAGCGAGCTCCTACGAGCAGTACTTC. It translates as CASSRGGRASSYEQYF.